This entry is about one TCR beta chain. What it binds is unknown. The read halts 3 residues ahead of the CDR3 end, with the missing end drawn from the germline J gene. This entry is derived from a study of T cells in women clearing cervical HPV infection. Broader study findings: Timing of associations relative to infection is unclear; T-cell subsets were not isolated.

Germline values: CDR1 MRHNA, CDR2 SNTAGT. CDR3 size: 14 residues. Trimming at V came to 6 bases and at J to 3 bases, leaving 4 bases not matched to a gene. All donors had a single incident cervical HPV16 infection, not prevalent. Genomic DNA, averaging about 1,200 ng per sample, yielded TCR beta CDR3 via immunoSEQ. Sequencing was performed with immunoSEQ multiplex PCR; in TCRdb, only in-frame clones are kept and a portion is missing. The sample holds approximately 17,000 clones. This clonotype was obtained from a woman between 18 and 69 years old with a cervical HPV16 infection that either progressed to CIN3+ or cleared (not recorded which). This sequence joins TRBV6-4 and TRBJ2-2, with 7 bases aligning to TRBD2. The material sequenced was blood buffy coat. The part of the CDR3 DNA that was read is TGTGCCAGCAGCTCCCTAGCGGACACCGGGGAG. Translated: CASSSLADTGE. The whole CDR3 reads CASSSLADTGELFF.